Presented here are 16 T cell receptor beta chains from one specimen sequenced in a study of neurological immune-mediated disorders. TCRdb itself ran the 5' RACE reads through MiXCR, one entry per CDR3 protein. The sample records approximately 43,000 distinct CDR3 sequences, 2.5% being singletons. The source material was PBMCs. These receptor sequences come from a man aged 25 to 45 with multiple sclerosis.

This clonotype has ten or more counts. The rearrangement links TRBV10-3 to TRBJ2-7; 7 nucleotides align to TRBD1. This CDR3 contains 12 residues. V lost 6 bases, J lost 4 bases, and 3 bases stayed unmatched. Germline loops: CDR1 ENHRY, CDR2 SYGVKD. This chain's CDR3 is CAISQTGYEQYF. The DNA for the CDR3 is TGTGCCATCAGCCAGACAGGGTACGAGCAGTACTTC.

In its sample, this clonotype was seen many times. CDR3 protein: CASSLPGGETQYF. CDR3 coding DNA: TGTGCCAGCAGCTTACCAGGCGGAGAGACCCAGTACTTC. The chain couples TRBV11-1 to TRBJ2-5; the D is unclear. The CDR3 extends over 13 amino acids. Between the trimmed V and J ends, which lost 2 bases and 4 bases, there was a span of 8 bases. The germline V gene encodes CDR1 SGHAT and CDR2 FQDESV (reference sequence).

In its sample, this clonotype was seen many times. The chain recombines TRBV5-1 with TRBJ2-1; no definite D call. The germline V gene encodes CDR1 SGHRS and CDR2 YFSETQ. This CDR3 is 11 amino acids long. V lost 6 bases, J lost 8 bases, and 9 bases lay in between. In DNA form, the CDR3 reads TGCGCCAGCATACAGAACGATGAGCAGTTCTTC. This translates into CASIQNDEQFF.

At least ten counts were recorded for this clonotype. In DNA, the CDR3 is TGTGCCAGCAGTGAAGTTGTGGGGAACTACGAGCAGTACTTC. It translates to CASSEVVGNYEQYF. The chain employs TRBV6-1 and TRBJ2-7, with unresolved D. V was shortened by 1 base and J by 3 bases, with 10 bases between the two germline ends. Germline V gene sequence: CDR1 MNHNS, CDR2 SASEGT. The CDR3 sequence is 14 residues long.

The sample holds many counts of this clonotype. The chain uses TRBV7-9 and TRBJ2-5, with D perhaps TRBD2 (6 bases). Germline V gene sequence: CDR1 SEHNR, CDR2 FQNEAQ (reference sequence). Deletions cut 2 bases from V and 5 bases from J, with 18 bases between. This CDR3 region has 16 residues. CDR3 sequence reads: CASSLLGRVSGETQYF. In DNA form, the CDR3 reads TGTGCCAGCAGCTTATTGGGCCGGGTGAGCGGGGAGACCCAGTACTTC.

In its sample, this clonotype was seen many times. The chain links TRBV7-2 to TRBJ2-1, with D possibly TRBD1 on 5 matching bases. CDR1 and CDR2 from the germline V gene are SGHTA and FQGNSA. Between the trimmed V and J ends, which lost 2 bases and 1 base, there was a span of 12 bases. This CDR3 is 16 amino acids long. The CDR3 DNA sequence: TGTGCCAGCAGCTTAACAGGTGGTATTTCCTACAATGAGCAGTTCTTC. This translates into CASSLTGGISYNEQFF.

This clonotype was seen ten or more times. The CDR3 DNA reads as TGTGCCAGCTCACCTACTCGCGGGGGCGTTGGTGGCTACACCTTC. Translating gives CASSPTRGGVGGYTF. The chain joins TRBV18 to TRBJ1-2, with a possible D match to TRBD1 (6 bases). The CDR3 is 15 amino acids. V was pared by 3 bases and J by 7 bases, with 18 bases between. Germline V gene data show CDR1 as KGHSH and CDR2 as LQKENI. Full variable domain (missing parts from reference TRBV18 and TRBJ1-2): NAGVMQNPRHLVRRRGQEARLRCSPMKGHSHVYWYRQLPEEGLKFMVYLQKENIIDESGMPKERFSAEFPKEGPSILRIQQVVRGDSAAYFCASSPTRGGVGGYTFGSGTRLTVV.

Ten or more counts support this clonotype. The chain combines TRBV3-1 with TRBJ2-3, with 11 bases fitting TRBD2. CDR1 is LGHDT, CDR2 YNNKEL, per germline (reference sequence). The ends lost 4 bases at V and 0 bases at J; junction bases unmatched: 3. The CDR3 runs 16 residues. CDR3 loop: CASSPWTSGSTDTQYF. DNA of the CDR3: TGTGCCAGCAGCCCCTGGACTAGCGGGAGCACAGATACGCAGTATTTT.

This clonotype was picked up many times. J is TRBJ2-6 and V is TRBV7-9; 12 bases line up with TRBD2. This CDR3 comprises 16 residues. Germline trimming cut 8 bases from V and 4 bases from J; bases unmatched to any gene: 6. The germline V gene has CDR1 SEHNR and CDR2 FQNEAQ (reference sequence). CDR3: CASSTSGGGGANVLTF. The CDR3 DNA is TGTGCCAGCTCGACTAGCGGGGGTGGAGGGGCCAACGTCCTGACTTTC.

V and J are TRBV7-2 and TRBJ2-5, with 8 bases that match TRBD2. The V segment lost 5 bases and the J segment 1 base; nucleotides outside the gene matches: 6. The CDR3 length is 15 residues. The germline V gene has CDR1 SGHTA and CDR2 FQGNSA. CDR3 protein: CASSVGGARQETQYF. For the CDR3, the DNA is TGTGCCAGCAGCGTCGGGGGGGCACGCCAAGAGACCCAGTACTTC.

In its sample, this clonotype was seen many times. The chain joins TRBV12-3 or TRBV12-4 to TRBJ2-3; D not resolved. CDR3 length equals 12 residues. Trimming took off 6 bases at V and 0 bases at J, with 4 bases between the two ends. The CDR3 coding sequence is TGTGCCAGCAGAGCAAGCACAGATACGCAGTATTTT. It codes for CASRASTDTQYF.

This clonotype has a count of ten or more. The genes are TRBV7-8 and TRBJ2-2, with 7 bases aligning to TRBD2. This CDR3 contains 15 residues. From germline, CDR1 is SGHVS and CDR2 FQNEAQ. The V and J ends lost 6 bases and 7 bases, in that order; junction bases with no gene match: 11. CDR3 protein: CASRGPRLAYGELFF. CDR3 nucleotide sequence: TGTGCCAGCAGGGGACCACGACTAGCCTACGGGGAGCTGTTTTTT.

At least ten counts were recorded for this clonotype. A read error may produce the germline difference seen at one junction end. The chain uses TRBV6-2 or TRBV6-3 and TRBJ2-5; TRBD1 might be the D (5 bases). Germline assignment: CDR1 MNHEY and CDR2 SVGEGT. This CDR3 region has 12 residues. The CDR3 sequence: CASSRLLGQRDF. The DNA for the CDR3 is TGTGCCAGCAGTCGCCTCTTGGGGCAAAGGGACTTC.

This clonotype was counted ten times or more. The rearrangement links TRBV5-1 to TRBJ2-3; TRBD2 might be the D (5 bases). Deletions cut 3 bases from V and 6 bases from J, with 14 bases between. In germline, CDR1 is SGHRS, CDR2 YFSETQ. The CDR3 contains 14 residues. The CDR3 reads CASSSAPPGDTQYF. Written as DNA, the CDR3 is TGCGCCAGCAGCTCAGCCCCCCCGGGGGATACGCAGTATTTT.

Many counts were recorded for this clonotype. The V gene is TRBV6-2 or TRBV6-3, the J gene TRBJ1-1; 7 bases fit TRBD1. Germline trimming cut 6 bases from V and 5 bases from J; bases unmatched to any gene: 15. CDR1 MNHEY and CDR2 SVGEGT come from the germline V gene. This CDR3 comprises 16 residues. CDR3 coding DNA: TGTGCCAGCAGGAAAGGGGCCGGGACAGTTCTGACTGAAGCTTTCTTT. Amino acid sequence: CASRKGAGTVLTEAFF.

This clonotype was seen many times. The chain recombines TRBV12-3 or TRBV12-4 with TRBJ2-5; D not certain. The CDR3 has 16 residues. V was clipped by 1 base and J by 5 bases, with 17 bases between them. For the CDR3, the DNA is TGTGCCAGCAGTTTAGTTGGGAAACCCATTGGGGAGACCCAGTACTTC. Protein: CASSLVGKPIGETQYF.